This T cell receptor beta chain originates from a study of blood T cell repertoires in COVID-19. Generated by immunoSEQ multiplex PCR, the TCRdb table keeps only in-frame clones and is missing some. Here the sample spans about 350,000 clones, 80% to 90% being singletons. The CDR3 length is 12 residues. The V end was cut by 4 bases, the J end by 8 bases, with 12 bases between. Germline lookup yields CDR1 SQVTM and CDR2 ANQGSEA. The sequencing sample was made of peripheral blood. This sequence originates from a woman in her forties or fifties with COVID-19, enrolled during active disease. V gene TRBV29-1 combines with J gene TRBJ2-1, with a possible D match to TRBD2 (5 bases). The CDR3 nucleotides are TGCAGCGTTGGGACTCAAACAGATGAGCAGTTCTTC. Its translation: CSVGTQTDEQFF.